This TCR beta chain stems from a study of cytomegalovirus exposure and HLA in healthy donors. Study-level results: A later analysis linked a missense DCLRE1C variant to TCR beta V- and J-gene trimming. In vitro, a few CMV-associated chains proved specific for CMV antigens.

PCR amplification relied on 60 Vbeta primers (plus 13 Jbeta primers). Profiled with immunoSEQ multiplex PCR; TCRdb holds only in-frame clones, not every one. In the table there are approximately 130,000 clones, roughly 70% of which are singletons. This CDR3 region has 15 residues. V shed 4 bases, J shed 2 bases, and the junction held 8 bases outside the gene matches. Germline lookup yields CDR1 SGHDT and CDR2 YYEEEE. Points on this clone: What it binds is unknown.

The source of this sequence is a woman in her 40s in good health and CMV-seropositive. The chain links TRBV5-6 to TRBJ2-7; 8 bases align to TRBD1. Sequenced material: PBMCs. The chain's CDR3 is CASSGAGTGPYEQYF. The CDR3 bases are TGTGCCAGCAGCGGGGCCGGGACAGGCCCCTACGAGCAGTACTTC.